This T cell receptor (beta chain) was captured in a study of T cell clonality in common variable immunodeficiency. Study-wide results and limits: Authors noted CVID clonality's cause needs subpopulation repertoire sequencing. CVID subjects shared fewer TCRbeta clones than healthy controls did.

The germline V and J ends were trimmed by 1 base and 2 bases, with 9 bases remaining between them. The germline V gene encodes CDR1 MGHRA and CDR2 YSYEKL. The CDR3 runs to 15 residues. This clone has a count of ten or more. Its antigen is still unknown. The CDR3 end falls 3 residues outside the read, so it is completed with the germline J gene. Equal genomic DNA amounts from CVID and control samples were sequenced. Clones were read by immunoSEQ multiplex PCR, and TCRdb kept only the in-frame ones, dropping some. The sample holds 30,000 to 40,000 clones, and no clone turns up only once. The receptor comes from a person between 18 and 75 years old in good health. Sequenced material: peripheral blood mononuclear cells. This chain connects TRBV4-1 to TRBJ2-1; D is perhaps TRBD2 (5 bases). The CDR3 reads CASSQVALAYNEQFF. Incomplete CDR3 DNA: TGCGCCAGCAGCCAAGTGGCACTAGCCTACAATGAG.